Below are 17 T cell receptor beta chains sequenced from a single sample in a study of CD8 T cells in ankylosing spondylitis. Each CDR3 protein gets one entry after TCRdb re-called the 5' RACE reads with MiXCR. The top ten clones hold 1.8% of a sample with more than 25,000 distinct CDR3 sequences, 5.3% of them seen once. Source material: blood, either unsorted or a sorted T cell fraction (not recorded which). The receptor set was obtained from a female donor with ankylosing spondylitis or in good health (not recorded which).

This clonotype was observed at least ten times. The V and J genes are TRBV9 and TRBJ2-1; 10 bases match TRBD2. J gave up 7 bases and V 0 bases, and 10 bases lay outside the gene matches. This CDR3 contains 17 residues. The germline V gene has CDR1 SGDLS and CDR2 YYNGEE. The DNA of the CDR3 is TGTGCCAGCAGCGTAGTTGGGGCTAGCGGGAGTGCTAATGAGCAGTTCTTC. It translates to CASSVVGASGSANEQFF.

The J gene is TRBJ2-5, the V gene TRBV9; no definite D call. The CDR3 is 15 residues long. Germline assignment: CDR1 SGDLS and CDR2 YYNGEE. Deletions cut 0 bases from V and 0 bases from J, with 9 bases between. CDR3 sequence: CASSVASRDQETQYF. CDR3 DNA: TGTGCCAGCAGCGTAGCGTCACGGGACCAAGAGACCCAGTACTTC.

This clonotype was found many times. V gene TRBV9 combines with J gene TRBJ2-1; D is perhaps TRBD2 (6 bases). Per the germline V gene, CDR1 is SGDLS and CDR2 is YYNGEE. This CDR3 region has 16 residues. The V and J ends lost 0 bases and 7 bases respectively, with 17 bases between them. In DNA, the CDR3 is TGTGCCAGCAGCGTAGCTACGGGGGAGAGCGAAAATGAGCAGTTCTTC. The encoded protein is CASSVATGESENEQFF.

The table lists this clonotype with many counts. DNA for the CDR3: TGTGCCAGCAGCGTTGGAAGTGACTATGGCTACACCTTC. Amino acids: CASSVGSDYGYTF. The rearrangement uses TRBV9 and TRBJ1-2; D is ambiguous. Germline V gene lookup returns CDR1 SGDLS and CDR2 YYNGEE. CDR3 length: 13 residues. Trimming took off 2 bases at V and 3 bases at J, with 8 bases between the two ends.

The gene calls are TRBV9 and TRBJ2-7, with D uncertain. The CDR3 spans 15 residues. Germline V gene data show CDR1 as SGDLS and CDR2 as YYNGEE. Trimming took 4 bases from V and 0 from J, leaving 14 bases between them. The CDR3 DNA follows: TGTGCCAGCAGCCCCTGGGCAGCGAGCTCCTACGAGCAGTACTTC. This gives the protein CASSPWAASSYEQYF.

This clonotype was observed at least ten times. This chain links TRBV9 with TRBJ2-1, with D possibly matching TRBD2 (6 bases). From germline, CDR1 is SGDLS and CDR2 YYNGEE. V dropped 1 base and J dropped 7 bases, with 15 bases sitting between them. This CDR3 has 15 residues. The CDR3 protein is CASSVRDTAGNEQFF. The DNA for the CDR3 is TGTGCCAGCAGCGTACGAGACACCGCGGGGAATGAGCAGTTCTTC. Combining the CDR3 with reference TRBV9 and TRBJ2-1 gives the whole variable domain DSGVTQTPKHLITATGQRVTLRCSPRSGDLSVYWYQQSLDQGLQFLIQYYNGEERAKGNILERFSAQQFPDLHSELNLSSLELGDSALYFCASSVRDTAGNEQFFGPGTRLTVL.

This clonotype was observed at least ten times. V usage is TRBV27 and J usage is TRBJ2-7, with a tentative D call TRBD1 (5 bases). Per the germline V gene, CDR1 is MNHEY and CDR2 is SMNVEV (reference sequence). Trimming shortened V by 8 bases and J by 1 base, and 21 bases separated the two germline ends. CDR3 length: 16 amino acids. The CDR3 sequence: CASPLTETEGSYEQYF. As DNA, the CDR3 is TGTGCCAGCCCTCTTACCGAGACAGAAGGATCCTACGAGCAGTACTTC.

At least ten counts were recorded for this clonotype. This chain links TRBV9 with TRBJ2-3; no clear D. CDR3 size: 13 residues. CDR1 is SGDLS, CDR2 YYNGEE, per germline. V shed 0 bases and J shed 4 bases, with 6 bases lying between them. The CDR3 region has the DNA TGTGCCAGCAGCGTAGATTTCGCAGATACGCAGTATTTT. It is translated as CASSVDFADTQYF.

This clonotype showed up many times. J is TRBJ1-6 and V is TRBV9, with 9 bases fitting TRBD1. This CDR3 contains 14 residues. CDR1 is SGDLS, CDR2 YYNGEE, per germline. The ends lost 2 bases at V and 8 bases at J; junction bases unmatched: 2. The CDR3 region has the DNA TGTGCCAGCAGCGTGGGACAGGGTGATTCACCCCTCCACTTT. The encoded protein is CASSVGQGDSPLHF.

This clonotype was seen a handful of times. The rearrangement uses TRBV9 and TRBJ1-6, with TRBD1 identical over 8 bases. V shed 0 bases, J shed 7 bases, and the junction held 3 bases outside the gene matches. The CDR3 is made up of 15 amino acids. Germline V gives CDR1 SGDLS, CDR2 YYNGEE. The CDR3 DNA reads as TGTGCCAGCAGCGTAGAGGACAGGGTAAATTCACCCCTCCACTTT. Its translation: CASSVEDRVNSPLHF.

This clonotype was seen ten or more times. J is TRBJ2-7 and V is TRBV9; TRBD1 might be the D (6 bases). Germline loops: CDR1 SGDLS, CDR2 YYNGEE. CDR3 length equals 14 residues. Trimming took off 2 bases at V and 2 bases at J, with 11 bases between the two ends. CDR3 bases: TGTGCCAGCAGCGTTACCGGGACAACCTACGAGCAGTACTTC. Translated: CASSVTGTTYEQYF.

This clonotype was seen ten or more times. This sequence joins TRBV9 and TRBJ1-1; D not certain. CDR3 length equals 15 residues. CDR1 is SGDLS, CDR2 YYNGEE, per germline. V gave up 0 bases and J gave up 2 bases, with 11 bases separating them. The CDR3 region is CASSVVADVNTEAFF. CDR3 sequence (DNA): TGTGCCAGCAGCGTAGTGGCAGATGTTAACACTGAAGCTTTCTTT. Full variable domain (remainder filled in from reference TRBV9 and TRBJ1-1): DSGVTQTPKHLITATGQRVTLRCSPRSGDLSVYWYQQSLDQGLQFLIQYYNGEERAKGNILERFSAQQFPDLHSELNLSSLELGDSALYFCASSVVADVNTEAFFGQGTRLTVV.

The CDR3 bases are TGTGCCAGCAGCTTTAGCGGGAACTCACTGACGGATACGCAGTATTTT. This gives the protein CASSFSGNSLTDTQYF. The J gene is TRBJ2-3, the V gene TRBV9; TRBD2 matches at 8 bases. V was clipped by 4 bases and J by 6 bases; unmatched bases: 13. The CDR3 runs 16 residues. Germline-derived CDR1 and CDR2 are SGDLS and YYNGEE.

This clonotype was seen at least ten times. The J gene is TRBJ2-1, the V gene TRBV9, with 12 bases that match TRBD2. Germline V gene sequence: CDR1 SGDLS, CDR2 YYNGEE. With 0 bases clipped from V and 4 bases from J, the junction kept 8 bases outside the gene matches. This CDR3 contains 18 residues. The CDR3 nucleotides are TGTGCCAGCAGCGTAGCTAGCGGGAGGGCCGTGGGATACAATGAGCAGTTCTTC. Protein sequence: CASSVASGRAVGYNEQFF.

Relative to its sample, this clonotype is medium-sized. V usage is TRBV9 and J usage is TRBJ1-2, with D possibly matching TRBD1 (5 bases). Trimming removed 0 bases from V and 4 bases from J, with 10 bases in between. The germline gives CDR1 SGDLS, CDR2 YYNGEE. This CDR3 is built from 14 residues. CDR3 residues: CASSVGQGSYGYTF. CDR3 nucleotide sequence: TGTGCCAGCAGCGTAGGGCAGGGAAGCTATGGCTACACCTTC.

By share, this clonotype ranks as medium-sized (0.01 to 0.1%). The chain links TRBV9 to TRBJ2-5; 7 positions match TRBD2. Germline CDR1 reads SGDLS; CDR2 reads YYNGEE. This CDR3 is 15 amino acids long. V shed 0 bases and J 5 bases; nucleotides not matched to a gene: 7. CDR3 sequence (DNA): TGTGCCAGCAGCGTAGCGGCGGGAGTTGAGGAGACCCAGTACTTC. This sequence encodes CASSVAAGVEETQYF.

This clonotype was seen at least ten times. The chain is built from TRBV9 and TRBJ1-2; D possibly corresponds to TRBD1 (6 bases). CDR1 is SGDLS and CDR2 is YYNGEE in the germline V gene. There are 16 residues in the CDR3. Trimming stripped 4 bases from V and 1 base from J, with 17 bases between. The CDR3: CASSPRGDIVNYGYTF. DNA for the CDR3: TGTGCCAGCAGCCCGCGCGGGGACATTGTTAACTATGGCTACACCTTC.